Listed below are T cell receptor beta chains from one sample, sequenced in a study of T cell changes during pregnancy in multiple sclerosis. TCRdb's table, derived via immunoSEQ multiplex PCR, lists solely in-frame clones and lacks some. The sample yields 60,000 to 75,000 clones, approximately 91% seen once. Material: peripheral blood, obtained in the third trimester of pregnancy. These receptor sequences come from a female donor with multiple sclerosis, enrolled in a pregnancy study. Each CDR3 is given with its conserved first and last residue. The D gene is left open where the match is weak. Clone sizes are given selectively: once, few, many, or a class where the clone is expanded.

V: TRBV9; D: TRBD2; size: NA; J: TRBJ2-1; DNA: TGTGCCAGCAGCATTCGACTAGCGCAAGACAATGAGCAGTTCTTC; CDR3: CASSIRLAQDNEQFF
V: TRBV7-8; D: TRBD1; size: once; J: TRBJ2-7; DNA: TGTGCCAGCAGCCCGGACAGGGCCAACTACGAGCAGTACTTC; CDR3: CASSPDRANYEQYF
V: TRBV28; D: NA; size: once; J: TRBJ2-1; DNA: TGTGCCAGCAGAACCACCCCGGCAGGTAGCTCCTACAATGAGCAGTTCTTC; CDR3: CASRTTPAGSSYNEQFF
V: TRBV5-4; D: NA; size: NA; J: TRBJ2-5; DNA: TGTGCCAGCAGCTCTGGGCCTCCTTTTGAGACCCAGTACTTC; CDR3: CASSSGPPFETQYF
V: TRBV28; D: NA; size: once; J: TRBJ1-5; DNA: TGTGCCAGCAGTTTCTGGGCTCAGCCCCAGCATTTT; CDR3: CASSFWAQPQHF
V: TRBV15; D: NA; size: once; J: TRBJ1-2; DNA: TGTGCCACCAGCGGAGGGGAGGCGTTGGGCTACACCTTC; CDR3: CATSGGEALGYTF
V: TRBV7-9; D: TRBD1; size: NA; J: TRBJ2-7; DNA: TGTGCCAGCAACCGGGACAGAGTGTACGAGCAGTACTTC; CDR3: CASNRDRVYEQYF
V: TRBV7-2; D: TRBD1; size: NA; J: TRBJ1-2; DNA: TGTGCCAGCAGCAGGGACAGGTACTATGGCTACACCTTC; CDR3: CASSRDRYYGYTF
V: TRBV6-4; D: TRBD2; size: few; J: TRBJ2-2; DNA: TGTGCCAGCAGTGACGGGGGGGGCACCGGGGAGCTGTTTTTT; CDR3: CASSDGGGTGELFF
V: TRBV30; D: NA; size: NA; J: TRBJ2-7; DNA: TGTGCCTGGAGCAAACCACCTCAGGCCTACGAGCAGTACTTC; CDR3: CAWSKPPQAYEQYF
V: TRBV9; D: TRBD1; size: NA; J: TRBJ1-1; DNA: TGTGCCAGCAGCCCGCGGGACAGGGTGAACACTGAAGCTTTCTTT; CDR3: CASSPRDRVNTEAFF
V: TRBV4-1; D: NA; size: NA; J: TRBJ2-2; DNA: TGCGCCAGCAGCCCTCAACCCAGGCTCGGGGAGCTGTTTTTT; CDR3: CASSPQPRLGELFF
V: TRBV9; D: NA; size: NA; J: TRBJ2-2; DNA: TGTGCCAGCAGCGAAATAACGAACACCGGGGAGCTGTTTTTT; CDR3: CASSEITNTGELFF
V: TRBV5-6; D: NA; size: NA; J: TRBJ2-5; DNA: TGTGCCAGCAGCCCGGACTCGTACGAGTCGGGGACCCAGTACTTC; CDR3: CASSPDSYESGTQYF
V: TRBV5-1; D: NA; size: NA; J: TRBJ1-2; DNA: TGCGCCAGCAGCCGTGACAGAAACTATGGCTACACCTTC; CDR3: CASSRDRNYGYTF
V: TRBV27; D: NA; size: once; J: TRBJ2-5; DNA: TGTGCCAGCGGCGTACGGAAAGTCCAGGGCCTCCGAGAGACCCAGTACTTC; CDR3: CASGVRKVQGLRETQYF
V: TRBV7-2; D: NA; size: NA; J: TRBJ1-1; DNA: TGTGCCAGCAGCTTAGAAATCTGGGGCAGCGAAGCTTTCTTT; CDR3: CASSLEIWGSEAFF
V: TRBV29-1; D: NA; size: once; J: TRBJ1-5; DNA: TGCAGCGTGAGGGGCGGGGGGGATCAGCCCCAGCATTTT; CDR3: CSVRGGGDQPQHF
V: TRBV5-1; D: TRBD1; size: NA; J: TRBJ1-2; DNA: TGCGCCAGCAGCTTGTCTTCGGGTACAGGGGGTGATTTTCTTTCTAACTATGGCTACACCTTC; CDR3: CASSLSSGTGGDFLSNYGYTF